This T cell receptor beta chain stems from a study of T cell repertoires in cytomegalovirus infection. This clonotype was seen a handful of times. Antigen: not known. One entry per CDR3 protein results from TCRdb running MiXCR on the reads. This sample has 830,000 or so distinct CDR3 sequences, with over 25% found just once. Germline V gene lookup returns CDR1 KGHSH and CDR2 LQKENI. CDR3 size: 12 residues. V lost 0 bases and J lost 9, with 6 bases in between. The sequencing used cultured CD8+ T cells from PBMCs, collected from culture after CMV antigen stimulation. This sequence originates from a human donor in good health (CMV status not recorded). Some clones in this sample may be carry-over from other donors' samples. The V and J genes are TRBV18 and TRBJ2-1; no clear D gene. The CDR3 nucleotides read TGTGCCAGCTCACCACCCGTCGGTGAGCAGTTCTTC. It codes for CASSPPVGEQFF.